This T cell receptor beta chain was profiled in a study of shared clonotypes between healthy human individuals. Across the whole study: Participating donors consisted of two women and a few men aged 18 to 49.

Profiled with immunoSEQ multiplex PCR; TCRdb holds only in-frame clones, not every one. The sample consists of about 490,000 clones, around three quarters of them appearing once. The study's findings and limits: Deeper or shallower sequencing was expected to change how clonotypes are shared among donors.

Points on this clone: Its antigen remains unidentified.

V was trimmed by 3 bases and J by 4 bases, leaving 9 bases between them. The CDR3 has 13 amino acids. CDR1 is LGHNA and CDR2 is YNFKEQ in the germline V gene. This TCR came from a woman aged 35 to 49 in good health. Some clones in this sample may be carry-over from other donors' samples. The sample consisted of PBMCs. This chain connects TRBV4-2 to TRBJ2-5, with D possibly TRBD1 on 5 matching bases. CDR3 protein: CASSQPQGETQYF. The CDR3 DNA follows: TGTGCCAGCAGCCAGCCCCAGGGAGAGACCCAGTACTTC.